These 23 T cell receptor beta chains originate from one sample sequenced in a study of shared clonotypes between healthy human individuals. Sequencing was performed with immunoSEQ multiplex PCR; in TCRdb, only in-frame clones are kept and a portion is missing. The sample yields about 710,000 clones, 60% to 75% seen once. The specimen was memory CD4+ T cells sorted from blood. Stated subset: CD45RA-negative fraction. These receptors originate from a woman in her twenties or thirties in good health.

The rearrangement joins TRBV28 to TRBJ1-5; a possible D gene is TRBD1 (5 bases). This CDR3 has 15 residues. Germline V CDR1 and CDR2: MDHEN, SYDVKM. V was clipped by 6 bases and J by 6 bases, with 18 bases between them. CDR3 residues: CASRPAQGGGQPQHF. The CDR3 DNA follows: TGTGCCAGCAGACCCGCCCAGGGTGGAGGTCAGCCCCAGCATTTT. Full variable domain (remainder filled in from reference TRBV28 and TRBJ1-5): DVKVTQSSRYLVKRTGEKVFLECVQDMDHENMFWYRQDPGLGLRLIYFSYDVKMKEKGDIPEGYSVSREKKERFSLILESASTNQTSMYLCASRPAQGGGQPQHFGDGTRLSIL.

The genes are TRBV2 and TRBJ2-2; a weak D match, TRBD2 (6 bases). The germline gives CDR1 SNHLY, CDR2 FYNNEI. This CDR3 has 15 residues. V was pared by 0 bases and J by 6 bases, with 11 bases between. This CDR3 reads CASSEARGFPGELFF. The DNA for the CDR3 is TGTGCCAGCAGTGAAGCGCGGGGATTTCCCGGGGAGCTGTTTTTT.

V gene TRBV7-9 combines with J gene TRBJ1-1; tentatively, D is TRBD1 (5 bases). CDR3 length: 13 residues. CDR1 and CDR2 (germline): SEHNR, FQNEAQ (reference sequence). V shed 3 bases and J shed 10 bases, with 15 bases lying between them. The CDR3 reads CASSFLKGLGAFF. DNA of the CDR3: TGTGCCAGCAGCTTCCTCAAGGGGCTTGGAGCTTTCTTT.

The genes are TRBV5-1 and TRBJ2-7, with D perhaps matching TRBD1 (5 bases). V was clipped by 4 bases and J by 3 bases, with 14 bases between them. CDR3 length: 14 amino acids. Germline V gene lookup returns CDR1 SGHRS and CDR2 YFSETQ. The CDR3 here is CASSLLGRNYEQYF. CDR3 sequence (DNA): TGCGCCAGCAGCCTTCTGGGGCGAAACTACGAGCAGTACTTC. Full variable domain (rest looked up from reference TRBV5-1 and TRBJ2-7): KAGVTQTPRYLIKTRGQQVTLSCSPISGHRSVSWYQQTPGQGLQFLFEYFSETQRNKGNFPGRFSGRQFSNSRSEMNVSTLELGDSALYLCASSLLGRNYEQYFGPGTRLTVT.

This clone was seen only once. The V call is TRBV28, the J call TRBJ1-5; D remains unclear. The V and J ends lost 4 bases and 2 bases respectively, with 12 bases between them. The CDR3 is 15 amino acids. Germline V gives CDR1 MDHEN, CDR2 SYDVKM. The CDR3 sequence is CASSSAGAGNQPQHF. Written as DNA, the CDR3 is TGTGCCAGCAGTTCTGCGGGCGCAGGCAATCAGCCCCAGCATTTT.

The chain uses TRBV18 and TRBJ2-7, with D unclear. In germline, CDR1 is KGHSH, CDR2 LQKENI. The CDR3 has 14 amino acids. Trimming left V 3 bases short and J 2 bases short, with 11 bases between. CDR3 protein: CASSPSPEPYEQYF. As DNA, the CDR3 is TGTGCCAGCTCACCTTCGCCTGAACCCTACGAGCAGTACTTC. The whole variable domain, remainder taken from reference TRBV18 and TRBJ2-7, is NAGVMQNPRHLVRRRGQEARLRCSPMKGHSHVYWYRQLPEEGLKFMVYLQKENIIDESGMPKERFSAEFPKEGPSILRIQQVVRGDSAAYFCASSPSPEPYEQYFGPGTRLTVT.

In its sample, this clone was seen a few times. The chain uses TRBV5-1 and TRBJ2-7; possible D gene TRBD1, 6 bases. The CDR3 is 14 amino acids. CDR1 SGHRS and CDR2 YFSETQ come from the germline V gene. Trimming removed 4 bases from V and 3 bases from J, with 14 bases in between. Here the CDR3 reads CASSGRTGYYEQYF. The CDR3 DNA sequence: TGCGCCAGCAGCGGGAGAACAGGGTACTACGAGCAGTACTTC.

This clone appeared many times. The J gene is TRBJ1-1, the V gene TRBV5-1; possibly TRBD1 for D (5 bases). Looked up from germline, CDR1 is SGHRS and CDR2 is YFSETQ. The CDR3 is 13 residues long. The ends were cut back, 4 bases at V and 5 bases at J, with 12 bases in the middle. The CDR3 region has the DNA TGCGCCAGCAGCCAGGGTAGTCAGACTGAAGCTTTCTTT. It specifies CASSQGSQTEAFF.

This clone appeared a few times. Within the sample, other DNA sequences also encode this same CDR3. The chain employs TRBV18 and TRBJ1-1; D unresolved. Germline-derived CDR1 and CDR2 are KGHSH and LQKENI. V shed 2 bases and J shed 2 bases, with 12 bases lying between them. This CDR3 comprises 15 residues. The CDR3 region is CASSPNTGENTEAFF. In DNA, the CDR3 is TGTGCCAGCTCACCAAACACTGGGGAAAACACTGAAGCTTTCTTT.

With regard to this clone: This CDR3 is also generated by other DNA sequences in the sample. The V gene is TRBV5-1, the J gene TRBJ2-1, with D possibly being TRBD2 (5 bases). The V gene lost 0 bases and the J gene lost 0 bases, with 7 bases spanning the gap. The germline CDR1 and CDR2 sequences are SGHRS and YFSETQ. This CDR3 region has 15 residues. This CDR3 is CASSLATSSYNEQFF. CDR3 DNA: TGCGCCAGCAGCTTGGCTACTAGCTCCTACAATGAGCAGTTCTTC. The full variable domain, its missing parts supplied by reference TRBV5-1 and TRBJ2-1, is KAGVTQTPRYLIKTRGQQVTLSCSPISGHRSVSWYQQTPGQGLQFLFEYFSETQRNKGNFPGRFSGRQFSNSRSEMNVSTLELGDSALYLCASSLATSSYNEQFFGPGTRLTVL.

The V call is TRBV11-2, the J call TRBJ2-1, with D perhaps TRBD1 (5 bases). Germline CDR1 is SGHAT and CDR2 is FQNNGV. V was trimmed by 5 bases and J by 3 bases, leaving 8 bases between them. This CDR3 spans 13 amino acids. Here the CDR3 reads CASSNTGYNEQFF. The DNA of the CDR3 is TGTGCCAGCAGCAATACAGGCTACAATGAGCAGTTCTTC.

The chain employs TRBV6-5 and TRBJ1-1, with unresolved D. Germline assignment: CDR1 MNHEY and CDR2 SVGAGI. CDR3 length: 16 amino acids. V was clipped by 0 bases and J by 2 bases, with 13 bases between them. CDR3 DNA: TGTGCCAGCAGTTACTCGAGGTTACCGGGAAACACTGAAGCTTTCTTT. Its protein product is CASSYSRLPGNTEAFF.

As concerns this clone: Additional DNA sequences in this sample encode the identical CDR3. V is TRBV30 and J is TRBJ2-7; no clear D. V shed 1 base and J shed 2 bases, with 3 bases lying between them. The CDR3 has 11 residues. CDR1 and CDR2 (germline): GTSNPN, SVGIG (reference sequence). In DNA, the CDR3 is TGTGCCTGGAGTGGGACCTACGAGCAGTACTTC. Its protein is CAWSGTYEQYF.

The chain couples TRBV30 to TRBJ2-5; TRBD2 matches at 9 bases. The J call is uncertain, as TRBJ2-7 better fits the DNA end. Per germline, CDR1 GTSNPN and CDR2 SVGIG (reference sequence). The CDR3 is made up of 13 amino acids. The CDR3 DNA sequence: TGTGCCTCGGATCTAGCGGGGCCCTACGAGCAGTACTTC. It codes for CASDLAGPYEQYF.

J is TRBJ1-3 and V is TRBV6-5; tentative D call: TRBD1 (5 bases). This CDR3 has 16 residues. Germline lookup yields CDR1 MNHEY and CDR2 SVGAGI. V lost 4 bases to trimming and J lost 0 bases, with 13 bases between them. The CDR3 here is CASSLNQGASGNTIYF. The DNA for the CDR3 is TGTGCCAGCAGTTTAAATCAGGGCGCCTCTGGAAACACCATATATTTT.

V and J are TRBV18 and TRBJ1-3, with a weak D call TRBD1 (5 bases). V gave up 8 bases and J gave up 4 bases, with 12 bases separating them. Germline-derived CDR1 and CDR2 are KGHSH and LQKENI. This CDR3 is built from 13 residues. The CDR3 sequence: CASPLGTGNTIYF. CDR3 sequence (DNA): TGTGCCAGCCCACTAGGGACCGGAAACACCATATATTTT. Supplemented by reference TRBV18 and TRBJ1-3, the full variable domain reads NAGVMQNPRHLVRRRGQEARLRCSPMKGHSHVYWYRQLPEEGLKFMVYLQKENIIDESGMPKERFSAEFPKEGPSILRIQQVVRGDSAAYFCASPLGTGNTIYFGEGSWLTVV.

This chain joins TRBV6-5 and TRBJ2-3; D not resolved. Germline values: CDR1 MNHEY, CDR2 SVGAGI. V was shortened by 3 bases and J by 4 bases, with 14 bases between the two germline ends. The CDR3 length is 15 residues. In DNA, the CDR3 is TGTGCCAGCAGTTATGGGTTTGGAAGGGCAGATACGCAGTATTTT. This gives the protein CASSYGFGRADTQYF.

This clone was observed a handful of times. This sequence joins TRBV11-2 and TRBJ1-2; tentative D call: TRBD1 (5 bases). Per germline, CDR1 SGHAT and CDR2 FQNNGV. V dropped 0 bases and J dropped 11 bases, with 13 bases sitting between them. This CDR3 has 13 amino acids. CDR3 sequence reads: CASSLDQGRVYTF. CDR3 DNA: TGTGCCAGCAGCTTAGATCAAGGCAGGGTGTACACCTTC.

The chain has TRBV29-1 and TRBJ2-7; the D is unclear. The ends were cut back, 5 bases at V and 1 base at J, with 18 bases in the middle. Germline loops: CDR1 SQVTM, CDR2 ANQGSEA. This CDR3 has 15 amino acids. The CDR3 coding sequence is TGCAGCGTTCAAATGAGGCTAGGAGTTTCCTACGAGCAGTACTTC. This encodes CSVQMRLGVSYEQYF.

CDR3 coding DNA: TGCAGCGTCGAGAAGACAGGGGGCTACGAGCAGTACTTC. It specifies CSVEKTGGYEQYF. The chain carries TRBV29-1 and TRBJ2-7; 9 nucleotides agree with TRBD1. Germline V gene sequence: CDR1 SQVTM, CDR2 ANQGSEA. The CDR3 length is 13 residues. V lost 6 bases and J lost 3; bases outside the gene matches: 6.

The J gene is TRBJ2-7, the V gene TRBV6-1; possibly TRBD2 for D (6 bases). Germline loops: CDR1 MNHNS, CDR2 SASEGT. The CDR3 loop spans 11 amino acids. The germline V and J ends were trimmed by 7 bases and 6 bases, with 10 bases remaining between them. The CDR3 nucleotides are TGTGCCAGCAACCGGGACTTCGAGCAGTACTTC. Protein product: CASNRDFEQYF.

This clone occurred once. The chain employs TRBV5-1 and TRBJ1-4, with 7 bases matching TRBD1. Germline V gene data show CDR1 as SGHRS and CDR2 as YFSETQ. The J segment lost 0 bases and the V segment lost 1 base, leaving 3 bases of the junction unmatched. The CDR3 length is 16 residues. DNA for the CDR3: TGCGCCAGCAGCTTGTCAGGGGGGACAACTAATGAAAAACTGTTTTTT. Translation: CASSLSGGTTNEKLFF.

This clone was observed a single time. The V gene is TRBV7-8, the J gene TRBJ2-1; TRBD2 aligns across 7 bases. The germline gives CDR1 SGHVS, CDR2 FQNEAQ. V lost 1 base to trimming and J lost 9 bases; unmatched junction nucleotides: 15. The CDR3 covers 17 residues. CDR3 nucleotide sequence: TGTGCCAGCAGCTTAGGCGGGGGAAGCGGGACTTTAGCTGAGCAGTTCTTC. It translates to CASSLGGGSGTLAEQFF.